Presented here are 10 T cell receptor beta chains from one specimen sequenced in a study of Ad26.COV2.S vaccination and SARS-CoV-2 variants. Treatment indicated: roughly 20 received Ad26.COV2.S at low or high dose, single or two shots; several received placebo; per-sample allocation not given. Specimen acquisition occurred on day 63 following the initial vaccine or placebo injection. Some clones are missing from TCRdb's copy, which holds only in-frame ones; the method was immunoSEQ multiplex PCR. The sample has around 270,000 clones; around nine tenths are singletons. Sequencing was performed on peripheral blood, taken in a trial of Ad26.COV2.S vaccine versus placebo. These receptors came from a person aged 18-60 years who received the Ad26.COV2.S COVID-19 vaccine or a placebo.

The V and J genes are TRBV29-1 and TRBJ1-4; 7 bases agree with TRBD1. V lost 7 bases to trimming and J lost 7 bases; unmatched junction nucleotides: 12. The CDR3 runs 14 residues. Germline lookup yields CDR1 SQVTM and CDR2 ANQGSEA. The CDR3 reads CSASLVQGGEKLFF. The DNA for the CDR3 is TGCAGCGCTTCGTTAGTCCAGGGGGGTGAAAAACTGTTTTTT.

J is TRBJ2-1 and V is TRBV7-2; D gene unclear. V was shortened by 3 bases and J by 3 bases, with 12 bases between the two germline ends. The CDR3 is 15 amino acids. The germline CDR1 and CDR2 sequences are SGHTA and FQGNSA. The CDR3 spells CASSFVATFYNEQFF. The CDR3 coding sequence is TGTGCCAGCAGCTTCGTAGCTACCTTCTACAATGAGCAGTTCTTC.

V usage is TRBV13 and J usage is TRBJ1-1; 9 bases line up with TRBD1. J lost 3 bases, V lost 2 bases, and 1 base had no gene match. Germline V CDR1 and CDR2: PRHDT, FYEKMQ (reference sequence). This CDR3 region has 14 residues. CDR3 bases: TGTGCCAGCAGCTTATGGACAGGGGACACTGAAGCTTTCTTT. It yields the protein CASSLWTGDTEAFF.

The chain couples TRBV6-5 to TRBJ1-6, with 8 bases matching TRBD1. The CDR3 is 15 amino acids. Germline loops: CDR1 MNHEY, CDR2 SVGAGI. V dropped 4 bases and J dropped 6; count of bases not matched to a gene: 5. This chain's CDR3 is CASSSEDRVNSPLHF. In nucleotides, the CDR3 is TGTGCCAGCAGTTCCGAGGACAGGGTTAATTCACCCCTCCACTTT.

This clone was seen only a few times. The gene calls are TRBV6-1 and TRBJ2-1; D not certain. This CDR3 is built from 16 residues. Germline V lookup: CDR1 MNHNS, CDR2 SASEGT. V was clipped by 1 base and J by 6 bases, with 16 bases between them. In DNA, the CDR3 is TGTGCCAGCAGTGAAGAAACACGACCGGTAGGCAATGAGCAGTTCTTC. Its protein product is CASSEETRPVGNEQFF.

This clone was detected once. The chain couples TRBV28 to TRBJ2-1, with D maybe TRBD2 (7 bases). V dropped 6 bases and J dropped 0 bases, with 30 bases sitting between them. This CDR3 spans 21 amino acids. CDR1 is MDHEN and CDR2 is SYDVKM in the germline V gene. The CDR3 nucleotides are TGTGCCAGCAGAGCCCGACCCTCTCTCGGGGGGCCTAGGGGCTCCTACAATGAGCAGTTCTTC. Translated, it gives CASRARPSLGGPRGSYNEQFF.

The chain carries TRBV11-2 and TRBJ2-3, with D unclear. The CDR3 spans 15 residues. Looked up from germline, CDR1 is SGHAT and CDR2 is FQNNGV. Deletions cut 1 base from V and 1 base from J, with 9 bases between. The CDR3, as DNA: TGTGCCAGCAGCTTAGTAGGGCAGGGCACAGATACGCAGTATTTT. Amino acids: CASSLVGQGTDTQYF.

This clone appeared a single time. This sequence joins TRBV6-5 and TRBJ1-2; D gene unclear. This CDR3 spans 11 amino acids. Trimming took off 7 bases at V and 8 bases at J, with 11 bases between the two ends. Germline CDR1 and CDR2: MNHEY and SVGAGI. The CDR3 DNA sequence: TGTGCCAGCAAGGGTTGGAGGGGCTACACCTTC. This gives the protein CASKGWRGYTF.

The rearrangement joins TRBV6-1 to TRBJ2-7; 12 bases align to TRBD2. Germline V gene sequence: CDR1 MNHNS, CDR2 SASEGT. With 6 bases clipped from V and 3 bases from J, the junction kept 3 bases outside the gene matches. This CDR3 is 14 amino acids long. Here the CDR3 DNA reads TGTGCCAGCAGCCGGACTAGCGGGAACTACGAGCAGTACGTC. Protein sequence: CASSRTSGNYEQYV.

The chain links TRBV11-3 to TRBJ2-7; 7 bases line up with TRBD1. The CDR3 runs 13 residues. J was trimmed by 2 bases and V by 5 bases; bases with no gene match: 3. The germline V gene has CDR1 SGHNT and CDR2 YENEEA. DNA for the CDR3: TGTGCCAGCAGCCCGGGGACAGCCTACGAGCAGTACTTC. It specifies CASSPGTAYEQYF. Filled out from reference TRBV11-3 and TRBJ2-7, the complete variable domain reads EAGVVQSPRYKIIEKKQPVAFWCNPISGHNTLYWYLQNLGQGPELLIRYENEEAVDDSQLPKDRFSAERLKGVDSTLKIQPAELGDSAVYLCASSPGTAYEQYFGPGTRLTVT.